A single sample is the source of the 30 T cell receptor beta chains below, sequenced in a study of cytomegalovirus exposure and HLA in healthy donors. The PCR used 60 Vbeta and 13 Jbeta primers. The repertoire was sequenced with immunoSEQ multiplex PCR; TCRdb's copy has only in-frame clones and lacks some. The data hold 80,000 to 90,000 clones, with 65% to 85% observed a single time. Sequenced sample: PBMCs. The receptors shown here come from a man aged 25 to 40 in good health and CMV-seronegative.

This chain connects TRBV5-4 to TRBJ1-1; weak D call: TRBD1 (5 bases). The CDR3 extends over 14 amino acids. Trimming removed 3 bases at V and 1 base at J, with 10 bases between. Germline V CDR1 and CDR2: SGHNT, YYREEE (reference sequence). The CDR3 protein is CASSSITGNTEAFF. The CDR3 nucleotides are TGTGCCAGCAGCTCTATTACAGGGAACACTGAAGCTTTCTTT.

The chain uses TRBV5-4 and TRBJ2-1; D might be TRBD1 (5 bases). The CDR3 has 14 amino acids. V was pared by 4 bases and J by 9 bases, with 17 bases between. The germline gives CDR1 SGHNT, CDR2 YYREEE (reference sequence). DNA of the CDR3: TGTGCCAGCAGCGGTTACGGGTGGGGCGGTGAGCAGTTCTTC. Translated, it gives CASSGYGWGGEQFF.

This clone was seen a single time. J is TRBJ2-5 and V is TRBV5-1, with D tentatively TRBD2 (6 bases). CDR1 and CDR2 (germline): SGHRS, YFSETQ. The CDR3 is made up of 15 amino acids. V lost 4 bases to trimming and J lost 1 base, with 14 bases between them. The CDR3 loop reads CASSIPTSLQETQYF. In DNA form, the CDR3 reads TGCGCCAGCAGCATCCCGACTAGTCTCCAAGAGACCCAGTACTTC.

The gene calls are TRBV15 and TRBJ2-5; D perhaps matches TRBD1 (6 bases). The J call is in doubt because the DNA end fits TRBJ2-7 better. CDR3 length equals 16 residues. In germline, CDR1 is LNHNV, CDR2 YYDKDF (reference sequence). CDR3 nucleotide sequence: TGTGCCACCAGCAGAGATGGAACAGGGACCCCCTACGAGCAGTACTTC. Amino acid sequence: CATSRDGTGTPYEQYF.

J is TRBJ1-5 and V is TRBV7-2; D might be TRBD1 (5 bases). Trimming took 5 bases from V and 6 from J, leaving 23 bases between them. CDR1 is SGHTA and CDR2 is FQGNSA in the germline V gene. The CDR3 totals 17 residues. The CDR3 here is CASSPPGGLTDIQPQHF. The CDR3 coding sequence is TGTGCCAGCAGCCCTCCGGGGGGATTAACAGATATTCAGCCCCAGCATTTT.

The chain carries TRBV4-1 and TRBJ2-7, with a tentative D call TRBD1 (8 bases). Trimming left V 0 bases short and J 5 bases short, with 14 bases between. Germline values: CDR1 MGHRA, CDR2 YSYEKL. The CDR3 is 15 amino acids. In DNA form, the CDR3 reads TGCGCCAGCAGCCAAGAGAGGACAGGGAGGGACGAGCAGTACTTC. This gives the protein CASSQERTGRDEQYF.

The rearrangement links TRBV6-5 to TRBJ2-1; 10 bases map to TRBD1. The J segment lost 4 bases and the V segment lost 5 bases, leaving 5 bases of the junction unmatched. The CDR3 extends over 15 amino acids. Germline V lookup: CDR1 MNHEY, CDR2 SVGAGI. CDR3 in amino acids: CASSMTGGAYNEQFF. The CDR3 DNA follows: TGTGCCAGCAGTATGACAGGGGGCGCGTACAATGAGCAGTTCTTC.

The chain carries TRBV5-4 and TRBJ2-1, with 9 bases that match TRBD2. Germline trimming cut 4 bases from V and 8 bases from J; bases unmatched to any gene: 10. In germline, CDR1 is SGHNT, CDR2 YYREEE (reference sequence). CDR3 length: 15 residues. CDR3 bases: TGTGCCAGCAGCCGGGGACTAGCAGTAGACGATGAGCAGTTCTTC. It encodes CASSRGLAVDDEQFF.

This rearrangement joins TRBV7-2 to TRBJ1-2, with a tentative D call TRBD1 (5 bases). The germline V gene encodes CDR1 SGHTA and CDR2 FQGNSA. V dropped 5 bases and J dropped 8 bases, with 21 bases sitting between them. The CDR3 extends over 15 amino acids. CDR3 sequence (DNA): TGTGCCAGCAGCCCATCAGGGACTCCGATGGGGGGCTACACCTTC. Amino acids: CASSPSGTPMGGYTF.

V is TRBV6-1 and J is TRBJ1-2; D remains unclear. There are 14 residues in the CDR3. The V and J ends lost 5 bases and 7 bases respectively, with 17 bases between them. CDR1 and CDR2 from the germline V gene are MNHNS and SASEGT. The CDR3 DNA reads as TGTGCCAGCAGTCCATCCGGGGAATCTTTTGGCTACACCTTC. Protein product: CASSPSGESFGYTF.

The chain has TRBV5-1 and TRBJ2-1, with 9 nucleotides matching TRBD2. The J segment lost 5 bases and the V segment lost 0 bases, leaving 3 bases of the junction unmatched. The CDR3 length is 15 residues. Germline values: CDR1 SGHRS, CDR2 YFSETQ. The DNA of the CDR3 is TGCGCCAGCAGCTTGGGCGGGGGGGTCCACAATGAGCAGTTCTTC. Protein: CASSLGGGVHNEQFF. Based on the CDR3 plus reference TRBV5-1 and TRBJ2-1, the full variable domain is KAGVTQTPRYLIKTRGQQVTLSCSPISGHRSVSWYQQTPGQGLQFLFEYFSETQRNKGNFPGRFSGRQFSNSRSEMNVSTLELGDSALYLCASSLGGGVHNEQFFGPGTRLTVL.

This clone occurred once. Different DNA sequences within this sample yield the same CDR3. V and J are TRBV7-9 and TRBJ1-1, with 10 bases lining up with TRBD1. The V and J ends lost 5 bases and 4 bases, in that order; junction bases with no gene match: 4. Germline V gene data show CDR1 as SEHNR and CDR2 as FQNEAQ (reference sequence). The CDR3 is 14 residues long. The CDR3 here is CASSPRTGGTEAFF. The CDR3 bases are TGTGCCAGCAGCCCCAGGACAGGGGGCACTGAAGCTTTCTTT.

The genes are TRBV5-1 and TRBJ1-2, with D tentatively TRBD1 (5 bases). Germline CDR1 SGHRS, CDR2 YFSETQ. V was shortened by 0 bases and J by 8 bases, with 17 bases between the two germline ends. The CDR3 is 15 amino acids. The CDR3 nucleotides read TGCGCCAGCAGCTTGGGTTGGGATGGGGCAGGCGGCTACACCTTC. Its translation: CASSLGWDGAGGYTF.

The V and J genes are TRBV19 and TRBJ2-3; 8 nucleotides match TRBD1. Per the germline V gene, CDR1 is LNHDA and CDR2 is SQIVND (reference sequence). Unmatched junction bases numbered 6, after V lost 6 bases and J lost 1 base. CDR3 length: 15 amino acids. CDR3 amino acids: CASRPQGEGTDTQYF. The CDR3 nucleotides read TGTGCCAGTAGGCCACAGGGGGAGGGCACAGATACGCAGTATTTT.

This clone has just a few counts. J is TRBJ1-4 and V is TRBV6-5, with 7 nucleotides matching TRBD1. The CDR3 runs 13 residues. Germline CDR1 is MNHEY and CDR2 is SVGAGI. The ends lost 7 bases at V and 6 bases at J; junction bases unmatched: 5. The CDR3 is CASTRGRDEKLFF. The DNA of the CDR3 is TGTGCCAGCACGAGGGGGCGAGATGAAAAACTGTTTTTT.

This chain connects TRBV5-1 to TRBJ1-1; no clear D gene. CDR1 SGHRS and CDR2 YFSETQ come from the germline V gene. V lost 3 bases to trimming and J lost 1 base, with 10 bases between them. The CDR3 runs to 14 residues. The CDR3 spells CASSSTVPNTEAFF. The DNA of the CDR3 is TGCGCCAGCAGCTCTACAGTTCCGAACACTGAAGCTTTCTTT.

V gene TRBV11-2 combines with J gene TRBJ1-5, with a tentative D call TRBD1 (5 bases). In germline, CDR1 is SGHAT, CDR2 FQNNGV. This CDR3 spans 15 amino acids. V lost 4 bases and J lost 6, with 16 bases in between. The CDR3 reads CASSSTTVHSQPQHF. Written as DNA, the CDR3 is TGTGCCAGCAGCTCCACGACAGTACACAGTCAGCCCCAGCATTTT.

J is TRBJ1-1 and V is TRBV28; 11 nucleotides line up with TRBD1. The germline V gene has CDR1 MDHEN and CDR2 SYDVKM. Unmatched junction bases numbered 1, after V lost 5 bases and J lost 5 bases. This CDR3 contains 13 residues. CDR3 in amino acids: CASSGDRGTEAFF. As DNA, the CDR3 is TGTGCCAGCAGTGGGGACAGGGGGACTGAAGCTTTCTTT.

V and J are TRBV9 and TRBJ1-6, with D uncertain. Germline V gene sequence: CDR1 SGDLS, CDR2 YYNGEE. The CDR3 runs 13 residues. V was trimmed by 4 bases and J by 11 bases, leaving 13 bases between them. The CDR3 protein is CASSPRSGTPLHF. The CDR3 DNA reads TGTGCCAGCAGCCCTAGGAGCGGGACACCCCTCCACTTT.

J is TRBJ2-7 and V is TRBV7-9; no definite D call. V was clipped by 5 bases and J by 3 bases, with 17 bases between them. The CDR3 length is 15 residues. Germline CDR1 is SEHNR and CDR2 is FQNEAQ (reference sequence). DNA of the CDR3: TGTGCCAGCAGCCTCCCGCCTCCAGGTGGCTACGAGCAGTACTTC. It is translated as CASSLPPPGGYEQYF.

V usage is TRBV6-5 and J usage is TRBJ2-3; TRBD1 matches at 9 bases. V dropped 10 bases and J dropped 5; count of bases not matched to a gene: 7. The CDR3 extends over 13 amino acids. The germline V gene has CDR1 MNHEY and CDR2 SVGAGI. Here the CDR3 reads CATRTGVRDTQYF. In DNA form, the CDR3 reads TGTGCCACCCGGACAGGGGTTAGAGATACGCAGTATTTT.

The chain carries TRBV27 and TRBJ1-6; D is possibly TRBD1 (5 bases). Trimming left V 3 bases short and J 4 bases short, with 7 bases between. The CDR3 extends over 14 amino acids. Germline V gene data show CDR1 as MNHEY and CDR2 as SMNVEV (reference sequence). The CDR3 sequence is CASSLGPYNSPLHF. CDR3 nucleotide sequence: TGTGCCAGCAGTTTGGGGCCGTATAATTCACCCCTCCACTTT.

The rearrangement links TRBV9 to TRBJ1-1, with D perhaps TRBD1 (6 bases). Trimming took off 0 bases at V and 1 base at J, with 10 bases between the two ends. Looked up from germline, CDR1 is SGDLS and CDR2 is YYNGEE. The CDR3 sequence is 15 residues long. The DNA of the CDR3 is TGTGCCAGCAGCGTAGTCTTACAGGGGAACACTGAAGCTTTCTTT. Protein: CASSVVLQGNTEAFF.

This clone turned up a few times. The chain recombines TRBV6-1 with TRBJ2-1, with TRBD2 matching over 7 bases. The CDR3 extends over 13 amino acids. Germline V gives CDR1 MNHNS, CDR2 SASEGT. V trimming: 2 bases; J trimming: 9 bases; junction bases outside the gene matches: 4. The CDR3 sequence is CASSEFREGEQFF. Written as DNA, the CDR3 is TGTGCCAGCAGTGAATTTAGGGAGGGTGAGCAGTTCTTC.

This rearrangement joins TRBV19 to TRBJ2-7; no clear D. The V end was cut by 3 bases, the J end by 0 bases, with 9 bases between. The CDR3 totals 14 residues. The V gene's germline CDR1 is LNHDA and CDR2 SQIVND (reference sequence). CDR3 in DNA: TGTGCCAGTAGTATTGGAGCCAGCTCCTACGAGCAGTACTTC. Translating it yields CASSIGASSYEQYF. Full variable domain (remainder filled in from reference TRBV19 and TRBJ2-7): DGGITQSPKYLFRKEGQNVTLSCEQNLNHDAMYWYRQDPGQGLRLIYYSQIVNDFQKGDIAEGYSVSREKKESFPLTVTSAQKNPTAFYLCASSIGASSYEQYFGPGTRLTVT.

The V gene is TRBV19, the J gene TRBJ2-1; D call uncertain. The CDR3 spans 11 residues. V was pared by 7 bases and J by 5 bases, with 6 bases between. Germline CDR1 reads LNHDA; CDR2 reads SQIVND (reference sequence). This CDR3 is CASIRDNEQFF. The CDR3 coding sequence is TGTGCCAGTATACGGGACAATGAGCAGTTCTTC.

The genes are TRBV12-2 and TRBJ1-2. TRBV12-2 is marked as a pseudogene. The CDR3 has 16 amino acids. In DNA, the CDR3 is TGTGCAAGTCGCTTGGTTTTTTGTAAAAGATCGGGTGGCTACACCTTC. Amino acids: CASRLVFCKRSGGYTF.

The chain joins TRBV5-6 to TRBJ2-5; a weak D match, TRBD2 (6 bases). Looked up from germline, CDR1 is SGHDT and CDR2 is YYEEEE. The V end was cut by 5 bases, the J end by 4 bases, with 15 bases between. The CDR3 length is 14 residues. The CDR3 DNA sequence: TGTGCCAGCAGGCCGACGGGACTTGGAGAGACCCAGTACTTC. This codes for CASRPTGLGETQYF.

The chain is built from TRBV27 and TRBJ2-7; 7 nucleotides align to TRBD1. Unmatched junction bases numbered 12, after V lost 5 bases and J lost 5 bases. CDR3 length: 15 residues. Germline CDR1 and CDR2: MNHEY and SMNVEV (reference sequence). Here the CDR3 DNA reads TGTGCCAGCAGTGCCGGGGACAGTAGTACGGACGAGCAGTACTTC. Translated: CASSAGDSSTDEQYF.

The V call is TRBV7-2, the J call TRBJ2-2, with 14 bases fitting TRBD2. The CDR3 is made up of 17 amino acids. The trim removed 4 bases at V and 1 base at J, leaving 2 bases unmatched. The germline gives CDR1 SGHTA, CDR2 FQGNSA. The CDR3 nucleotides are TGTGCCAGCAGCTCGGGACTAGCGGGGGTGAACACCGGGGAGCTGTTTTTT. It is translated as CASSSGLAGVNTGELFF.